This T cell receptor (beta chain) was captured in a study of beta chain features in type 1 diabetes. Sorting gave populations that all exceeded 98% purity. This CDR3 is 12 amino acids long. This clone was counted between two and nine times. What it binds is unknown. General study results and limits: A closer apparent resemblance between naive, central memory and Treg TCRB repertoires was seen in patients than in healthy donors. In cDNA sequencing, cells with high TCR expression could be over-represented.

Expressed TCRB transcripts were sequenced after all isolated RNA was converted to cDNA. TCRdb's table, derived via immunoSEQ multiplex PCR, lists solely in-frame clones and lacks some. The profile covers 200,000 to 300,000 clones, with 25% to 30% appearing a single time and 4% taken by the ten largest. The receptor's source is a man aged 25-45 years in good health. Sequencing input: central memory CD4+ T cells from blood. The genes are TRBV21-1 and TRBJ2-7. TRBV21-1 has pseudogene status. The DNA of the CDR3 is TGTGCCAGCAGAAGGGACGACCACGAGCAGTACTTC. Its protein is CASRRDDHEQYF.